The 3 T cell receptor beta chains given below trace back to one sample, sequenced in a study of T cell responses to AZD1222 COVID-19 vaccine. Some clones are missing from TCRdb's copy, which holds only in-frame ones; the method was immunoSEQ multiplex PCR. This table has around 190,000 clones, 85% to 90% appearing once. The sequenced sample was peripheral blood, obtained on day 0 of AZD1222 vaccination. These receptors were collected from an adult in good health.

This clone was counted a few times. V usage is TRBV7-2 and J usage is TRBJ1-5; no firm D call. The CDR3 totals 13 residues. V gave up 5 bases and J gave up 1 base, with 6 bases separating them. In germline, CDR1 is SGHTA, CDR2 FQGNSA. The CDR3 is CASSSGSNQPQHF. The CDR3 region has the DNA TGTGCCAGCAGCAGCGGCAGCAATCAGCCCCAGCATTTT.

The chain joins TRBV5-1 to TRBJ2-5, with no clear D. The germline CDR1 and CDR2 sequences are SGHRS and YFSETQ. V lost 5 bases to trimming and J lost 4 bases, with 9 bases between them. The CDR3 runs 12 residues. CDR3 protein: CASRGPAETQYF. CDR3 sequence (DNA): TGCGCCAGCAGGGGCCCGGCAGAGACCCAGTACTTC.

This chain uses TRBV4-3 with TRBJ1-3; D remains ambiguous. In germline, CDR1 is LGHNA, CDR2 YSLEER. CDR3 length: 13 residues. The ends were cut back, 0 bases at V and 3 bases at J, with 3 bases in the middle. CDR3 in DNA: TGCGCCAGCAGCCAAGATGATGGAAACACCATATATTTT. The encoded protein is CASSQDDGNTIYF.